A single sample is the source of the 11 T cell receptor beta chains below, sequenced in a study of T cells in Graves' hyperthyroidism and ophthalmopathy. Researchers amplified the TCR beta CDR3 regions from RNA transcripts. The HTBI primer set served for first-round RT-PCR of the TCR CDR3. From the multiplex PCR reads, TCRdb called clonotypes with MiXCR, one entry per CDR3 protein. This table holds 600,000 to 700,000 distinct CDR3 sequences, roughly 14% found once. The sequenced sample was blood. These receptors were collected from a middle-aged woman with Graves' ophthalmopathy.

Only a few counts were recorded for this clonotype. The chain combines TRBV6-5 with TRBJ1-6; 7 nucleotides match TRBD1. The CDR3 consists of 15 residues. The germline V gene has CDR1 MNHEY and CDR2 SVGAGI. With 0 bases clipped from V and 6 bases from J, the junction kept 2 bases outside the gene matches. DNA of the CDR3: TGTGCCAGCAGTTACTCGAGACAGGGTAATTCACCCCTCCACTTT. It encodes CASSYSRQGNSPLHF.

This chain uses TRBV11-1 with TRBJ2-5; no clear D gene. V lost 2 bases and J 5 bases, leaving 15 bases between the germline ends. From germline, CDR1 is SGHAT and CDR2 FQDESV (reference sequence). CDR3 length equals 15 residues. The CDR3, as DNA: TGTGCCAGCAGCTTACGTCTACGGACCCCCGAGACCCAGTACTTC. Residues: CASSLRLRTPETQYF.

The chain has TRBV9 and TRBJ2-5, with 13 bases matching TRBD2. The germline gives CDR1 SGDLS, CDR2 YYNGEE. The CDR3 has 17 amino acids. V lost 3 bases, J lost 5 bases, and 10 bases stayed unmatched. The CDR3 DNA follows: TGTGCCAGCAGCGCGAGAGGACTAGCGGGAGATTTTGAGACCCAGTACTTC. Translating it yields CASSARGLAGDFETQYF.

This clonotype appeared many times. The chain employs TRBV20-1 and TRBJ2-7, with D perhaps matching TRBD2 (6 bases). V lost 0 bases and J lost 0, with 15 bases in between. Germline CDR1 is DFQATT and CDR2 is SNEGSKA (reference sequence). The CDR3 has 16 amino acids. The CDR3 DNA is TGCAGTGCTAGAGATCCAGGAGGGCCTGACTCCTACGAGCAGTACTTC. Translated: CSARDPGGPDSYEQYF.

DNA for the CDR3: TGTGCCAGCAGAGATGGACCCGGTGAGCAGTACTTC. Translated: CASRDGPGEQYF. V and J are TRBV6-1 and TRBJ2-7; D not certain. Looked up from germline, CDR1 is MNHNS and CDR2 is SASEGT. V was clipped by 6 bases and J by 7 bases, with 13 bases between them. The CDR3 extends over 12 amino acids.

This clonotype was counted only a few times. It may be a read error: a sequence one base away is much more abundant. J is TRBJ2-7 and V is TRBV5-5; D is possibly TRBD1 or TRBD2 (5 bases each). The V gene lost 6 bases and the J gene lost 5 bases, with 18 bases spanning the gap. In germline, CDR1 is SGHKS, CDR2 YYEKEE (reference sequence). The CDR3 has 14 residues. CDR3 sequence reads: CASTPWDGADEQYF. CDR3 in DNA: TGTGCCAGCACCCCCTGGGACGGGGCAGACGAGCAGTACTTC.

This clonotype has ten or more counts. The rearrangement joins TRBV6-1 to TRBJ2-2; TRBD1 is a possible D gene (5 bases). V was pared by 7 bases and J by 2 bases, with 8 bases between. The CDR3 extends over 13 amino acids. The V gene's germline CDR1 is MNHNS and CDR2 SASEGT. This chain's CDR3 is CASKTDNTGELFF. DNA of the CDR3: TGTGCCAGCAAGACAGACAACACCGGGGAGCTGTTTTTT.

The sample holds many counts of this clonotype. The chain joins TRBV30 to TRBJ1-2, with 12 bases that match TRBD1. Germline CDR1 GTSNPN, CDR2 SVGIG (reference sequence). This CDR3 region has 14 residues. Trimming took 1 base from V and 8 from J; bases not matched to a gene: 5. CDR3 bases: TGTGCCTGGAGTGGGGGACAGGGGGCGATCGGCTACACCTTC. Translating gives CAWSGGQGAIGYTF.

About this clonotype itself: A read error is possible here, since a much larger clone lies one base away. The chain carries TRBV19 and TRBJ2-7; TRBD1 matches 7 bases. This CDR3 comprises 14 residues. The germline gives CDR1 LNHDA, CDR2 SQIVND (reference sequence). CDR3 protein: CSSSMGQRTYEQYF. CDR3 nucleotide sequence: TGTTCCAGTAGTATGGGACAGAGGACCTACGAGCAGTACTTC.

This clonotype was recorded many times. V usage is TRBV5-1 and J usage is TRBJ2-5, with a weak D call TRBD1 (5 bases). Germline lookup yields CDR1 SGHRS and CDR2 YFSETQ. This CDR3 has 15 residues. The ends were cut back, 4 bases at V and 3 bases at J, with 16 bases in the middle. CDR3 protein: CASSPQGRREETQYF. The CDR3 nucleotides are TGCGCCAGCAGCCCTCAGGGTCGAAGGGAAGAGACCCAGTACTTC.

This clonotype was recorded many times. As DNA, the CDR3 is TGTGCCAGCAGTGAAGCGGTTGGACTAGCGGGAGGGCCGGAGACCCAGTACTTC. The encoded protein is CASSEAVGLAGGPETQYF. This chain joins TRBV6-1 and TRBJ2-5; 15 positions agree with TRBD2. V shed 0 bases and J 5 bases; nucleotides not matched to a gene: 7. The CDR3 spans 18 residues. The germline CDR1 and CDR2 sequences are MNHNS and SASEGT.